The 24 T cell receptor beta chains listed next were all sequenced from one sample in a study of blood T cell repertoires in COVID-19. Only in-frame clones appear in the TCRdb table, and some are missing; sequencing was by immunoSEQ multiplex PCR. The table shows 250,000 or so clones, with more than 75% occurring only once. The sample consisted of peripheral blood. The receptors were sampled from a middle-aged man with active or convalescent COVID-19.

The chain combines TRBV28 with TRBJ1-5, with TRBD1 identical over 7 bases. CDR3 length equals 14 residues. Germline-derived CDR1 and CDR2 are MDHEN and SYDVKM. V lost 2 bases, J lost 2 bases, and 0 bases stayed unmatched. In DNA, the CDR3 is TGTGCCAGCAGTTTAGGACAGGGCAATCAGCCCCAGCATTTT. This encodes CASSLGQGNQPQHF.

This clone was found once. CDR3 bases: TGCGCCAGCAGCCAAGATAGAGAGGGCTGGCAGCCCCAGCATTTT. Translated, it gives CASSQDREGWQPQHF. The chain joins TRBV4-1 to TRBJ1-5, with D hard to call. This CDR3 has 15 residues. Trimming took off 0 bases at V and 7 bases at J, with 13 bases between the two ends. Germline V gives CDR1 MGHRA, CDR2 YSYEKL.

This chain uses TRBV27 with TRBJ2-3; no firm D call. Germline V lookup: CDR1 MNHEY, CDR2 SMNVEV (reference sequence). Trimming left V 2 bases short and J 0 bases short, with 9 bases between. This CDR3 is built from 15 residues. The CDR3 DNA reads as TGTGCCAGCAGTTTAATTGCGACTAGCACAGATACGCAGTATTTT. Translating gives CASSLIATSTDTQYF.

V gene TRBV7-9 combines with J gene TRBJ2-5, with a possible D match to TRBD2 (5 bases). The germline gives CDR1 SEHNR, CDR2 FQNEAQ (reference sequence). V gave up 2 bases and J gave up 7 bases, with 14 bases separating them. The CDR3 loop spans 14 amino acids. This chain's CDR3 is CASSLSSSAGTQYF. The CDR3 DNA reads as TGTGCCAGCAGCTTAAGTTCGTCGGCGGGGACCCAGTACTTC.

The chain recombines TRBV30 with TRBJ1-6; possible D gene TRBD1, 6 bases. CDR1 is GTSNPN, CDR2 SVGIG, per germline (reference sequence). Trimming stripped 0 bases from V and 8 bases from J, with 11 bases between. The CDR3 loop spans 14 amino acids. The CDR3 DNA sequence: TGTGCCTGGAGTGTAAGGCGGGGGCATTCACCCCTCCACTTT. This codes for CAWSVRRGHSPLHF.

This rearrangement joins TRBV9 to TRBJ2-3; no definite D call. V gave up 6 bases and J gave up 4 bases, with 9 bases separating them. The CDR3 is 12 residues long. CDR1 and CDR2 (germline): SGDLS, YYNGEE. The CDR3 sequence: CASTTPPDTQYF. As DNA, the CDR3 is TGTGCCAGCACTACCCCCCCAGATACGCAGTATTTT.

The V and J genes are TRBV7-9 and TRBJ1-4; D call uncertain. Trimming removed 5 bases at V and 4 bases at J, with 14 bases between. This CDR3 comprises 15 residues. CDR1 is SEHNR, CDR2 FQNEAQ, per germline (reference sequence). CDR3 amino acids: CASSPPGKHNEKLFF. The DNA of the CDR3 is TGTGCCAGCAGCCCGCCGGGGAAACATAATGAAAAACTGTTTTTT.

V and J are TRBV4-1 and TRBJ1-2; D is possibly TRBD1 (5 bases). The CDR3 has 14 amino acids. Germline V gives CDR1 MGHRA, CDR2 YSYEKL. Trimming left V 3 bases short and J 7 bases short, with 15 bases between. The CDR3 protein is CASSHGRDLAGYTF. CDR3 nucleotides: TGCGCCAGCAGCCACGGCAGGGATTTAGCTGGCTACACCTTC.

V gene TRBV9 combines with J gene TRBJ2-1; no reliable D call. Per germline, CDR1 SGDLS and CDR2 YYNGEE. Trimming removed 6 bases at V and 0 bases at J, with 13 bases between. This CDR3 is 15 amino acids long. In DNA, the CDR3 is TGTGCCAGCACCACGGGTACCGACTCCTACAATGAGCAGTTCTTC. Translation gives CASTTGTDSYNEQFF.

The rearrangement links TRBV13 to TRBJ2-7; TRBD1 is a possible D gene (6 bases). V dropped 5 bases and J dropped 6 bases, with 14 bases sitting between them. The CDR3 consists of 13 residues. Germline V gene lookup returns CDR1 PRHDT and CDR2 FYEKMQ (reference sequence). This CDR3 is CASSPRDNREQYF. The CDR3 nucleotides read TGTGCCAGCAGCCCTCGGGACAACCGCGAGCAGTACTTC.

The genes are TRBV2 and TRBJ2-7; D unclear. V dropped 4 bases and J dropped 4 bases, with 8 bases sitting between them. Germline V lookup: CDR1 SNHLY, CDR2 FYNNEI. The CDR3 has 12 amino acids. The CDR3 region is CASSGPLYEQYF. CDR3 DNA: TGTGCCAGCAGTGGTCCTTTATACGAGCAGTACTTC.

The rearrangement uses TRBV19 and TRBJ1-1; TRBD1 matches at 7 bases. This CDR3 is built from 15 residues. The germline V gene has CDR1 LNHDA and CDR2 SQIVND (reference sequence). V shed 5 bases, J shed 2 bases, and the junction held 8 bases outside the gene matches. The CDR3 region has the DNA TGTGCCAGTAGTGCTCCGGGACAGCCAAACACTGAAGCTTTCTTT. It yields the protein CASSAPGQPNTEAFF.

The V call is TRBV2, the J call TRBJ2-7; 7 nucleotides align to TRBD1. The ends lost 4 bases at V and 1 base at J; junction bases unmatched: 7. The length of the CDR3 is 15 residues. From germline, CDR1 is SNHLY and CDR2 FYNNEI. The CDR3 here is CASSATGTASYEQYF. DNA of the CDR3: TGTGCCAGCAGTGCCACGGGGACAGCTTCCTACGAGCAGTACTTC.

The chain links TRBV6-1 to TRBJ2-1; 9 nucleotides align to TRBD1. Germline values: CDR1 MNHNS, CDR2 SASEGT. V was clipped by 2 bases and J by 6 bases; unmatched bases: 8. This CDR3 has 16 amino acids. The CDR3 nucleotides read TGTGCCAGCAGTGAATTCGGACAGGGGAGTCTCAATGAGCAGTTCTTC. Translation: CASSEFGQGSLNEQFF.

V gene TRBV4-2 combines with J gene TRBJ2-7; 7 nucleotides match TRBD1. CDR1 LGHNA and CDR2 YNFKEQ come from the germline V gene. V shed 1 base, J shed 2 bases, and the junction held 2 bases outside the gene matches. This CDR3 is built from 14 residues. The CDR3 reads CASSQGDSPYEQYF. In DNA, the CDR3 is TGTGCCAGCAGCCAAGGGGACAGCCCCTACGAGCAGTACTTC.

In nucleotides, the CDR3 is TGTGCCTGGAGTTCCCCGACTAGCGGACAAGAGACCCAGTACTTC. It yields the protein CAWSSPTSGQETQYF. The genes are TRBV30 and TRBJ2-5, with TRBD2 identical over 9 bases. The CDR3 runs 15 residues. With V trimmed by 2 bases and J by 2 bases, 6 bases remained unmatched. CDR1 is GTSNPN, CDR2 SVGIG, per germline (reference sequence).

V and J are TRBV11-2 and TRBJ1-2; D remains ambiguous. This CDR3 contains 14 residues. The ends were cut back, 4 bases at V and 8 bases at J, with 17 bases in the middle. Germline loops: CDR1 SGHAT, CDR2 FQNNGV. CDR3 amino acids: CASSSHDRLGGYTF. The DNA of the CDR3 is TGTGCCAGCAGCTCACACGACCGACTCGGGGGCTACACCTTC. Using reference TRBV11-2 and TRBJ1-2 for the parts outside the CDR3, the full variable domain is EAGVAQSPRYKIIEKRQSVAFWCNPISGHATLYWYQQILGQGPKLLIQFQNNGVVDDSQLPKDRFSAERLKGVDSTLKIQPAKLEDSAVYLCASSSHDRLGGYTFGSGTRLTVV.

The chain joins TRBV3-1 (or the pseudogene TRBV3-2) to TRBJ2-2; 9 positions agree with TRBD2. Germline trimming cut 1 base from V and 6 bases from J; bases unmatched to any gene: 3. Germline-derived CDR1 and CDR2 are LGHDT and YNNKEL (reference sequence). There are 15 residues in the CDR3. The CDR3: CASSQASGAAGELFF. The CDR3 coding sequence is TGTGCCAGCAGCCAAGCTAGCGGGGCGGCCGGGGAGCTGTTTTTT.

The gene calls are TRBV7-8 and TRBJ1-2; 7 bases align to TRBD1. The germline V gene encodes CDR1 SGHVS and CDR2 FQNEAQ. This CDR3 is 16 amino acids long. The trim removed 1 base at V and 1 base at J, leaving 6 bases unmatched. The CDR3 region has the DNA TGTGCCAGCAGCTTAGTACAGGGGCTAAATAACTATGGCTACACCTTC. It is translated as CASSLVQGLNNYGYTF. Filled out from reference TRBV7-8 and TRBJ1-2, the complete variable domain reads GAGVSQSPRYKVAKRGQDVALRCDPISGHVSLFWYQQALGQGPEFLTYFQNEAQLDKSGLPSDRFFAERPEGSVSTLKIQRTQQEDSAVYLCASSLVQGLNNYGYTFGSGTRLTVV.

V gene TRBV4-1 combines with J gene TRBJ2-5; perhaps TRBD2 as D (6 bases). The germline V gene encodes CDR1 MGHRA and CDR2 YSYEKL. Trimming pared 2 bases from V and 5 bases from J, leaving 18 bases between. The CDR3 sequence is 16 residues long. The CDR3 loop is CASSQTPGLAGETQYF. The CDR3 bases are TGCGCCAGCAGCCAAACACCGGGACTGGCCGGGGAGACCCAGTACTTC.

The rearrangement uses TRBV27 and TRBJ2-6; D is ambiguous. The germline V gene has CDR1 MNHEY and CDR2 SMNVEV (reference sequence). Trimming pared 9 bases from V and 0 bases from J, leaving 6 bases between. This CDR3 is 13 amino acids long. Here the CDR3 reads CASSFSGANVLTF. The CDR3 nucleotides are TGTGCCAGTAGCTTCTCTGGGGCCAACGTCCTGACTTTC.

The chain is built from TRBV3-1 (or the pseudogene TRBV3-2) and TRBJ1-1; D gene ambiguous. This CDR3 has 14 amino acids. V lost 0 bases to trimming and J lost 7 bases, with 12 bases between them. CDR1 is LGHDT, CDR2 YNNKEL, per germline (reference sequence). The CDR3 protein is CASSQEGVTGEAFF. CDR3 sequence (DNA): TGTGCCAGCAGCCAAGAAGGAGTTACTGGTGAAGCTTTCTTT.

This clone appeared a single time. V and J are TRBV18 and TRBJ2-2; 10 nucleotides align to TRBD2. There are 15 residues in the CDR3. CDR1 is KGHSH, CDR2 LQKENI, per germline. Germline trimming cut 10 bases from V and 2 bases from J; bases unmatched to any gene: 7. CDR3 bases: TGTGCCACCCTCGGGACTAGCGACAACACCGGGGAGCTGTTTTTT. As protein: CATLGTSDNTGELFF.

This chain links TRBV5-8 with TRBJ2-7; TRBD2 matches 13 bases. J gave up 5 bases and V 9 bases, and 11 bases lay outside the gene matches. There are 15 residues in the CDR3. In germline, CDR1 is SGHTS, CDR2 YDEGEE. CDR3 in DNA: TGTGCCACCGGGACTAGCGGGGCCCCGCGGGACGAGCAGTACTTC. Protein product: CATGTSGAPRDEQYF.